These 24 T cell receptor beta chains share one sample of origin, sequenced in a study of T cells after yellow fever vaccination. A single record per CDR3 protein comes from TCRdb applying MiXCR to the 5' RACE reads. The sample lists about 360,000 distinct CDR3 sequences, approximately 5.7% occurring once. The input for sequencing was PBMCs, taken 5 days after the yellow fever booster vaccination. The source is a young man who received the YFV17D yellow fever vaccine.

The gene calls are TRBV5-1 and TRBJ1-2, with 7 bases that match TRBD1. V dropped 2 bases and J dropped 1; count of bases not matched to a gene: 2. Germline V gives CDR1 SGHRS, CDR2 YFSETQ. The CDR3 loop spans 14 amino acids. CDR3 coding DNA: TGCGCCAGCAGCTTTGGACAGGTTAACTATGGCTACACCTTC. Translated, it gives CASSFGQVNYGYTF.

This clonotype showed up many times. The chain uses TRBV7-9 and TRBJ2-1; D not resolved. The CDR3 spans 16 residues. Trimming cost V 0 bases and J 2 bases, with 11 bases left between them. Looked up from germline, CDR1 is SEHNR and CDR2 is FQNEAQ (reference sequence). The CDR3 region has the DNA TGTGCCAGCAGCTTAGCGATAGCTGTGGCCTACAATGAGCAGTTCTTC. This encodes CASSLAIAVAYNEQFF.

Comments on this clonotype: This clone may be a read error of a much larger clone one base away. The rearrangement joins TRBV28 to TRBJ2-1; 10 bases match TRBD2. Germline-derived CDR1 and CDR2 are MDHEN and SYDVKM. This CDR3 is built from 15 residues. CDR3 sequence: CASSISGRLYNEPFF. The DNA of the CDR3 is TGTGCCAGCAGCATTAGCGGGAGGTTGTACAATGAGCCGTTCTTC.

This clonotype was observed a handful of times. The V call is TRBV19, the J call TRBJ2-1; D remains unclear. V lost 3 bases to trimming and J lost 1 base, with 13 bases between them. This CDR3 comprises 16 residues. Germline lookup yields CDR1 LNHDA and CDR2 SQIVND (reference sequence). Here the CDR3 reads CASSINVGISYNEQFF. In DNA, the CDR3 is TGTGCCAGTAGTATCAACGTGGGGATTTCCTACAATGAGCAGTTCTTC.

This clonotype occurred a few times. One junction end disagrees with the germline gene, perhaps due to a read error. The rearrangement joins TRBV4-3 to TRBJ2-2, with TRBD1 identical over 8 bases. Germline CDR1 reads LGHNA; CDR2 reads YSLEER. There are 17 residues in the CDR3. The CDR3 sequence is CASSQDGTGRQGGELFF. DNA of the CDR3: TGCGCCAGTAGCCAAGATGGGACAGGCAGACAGGGAGGGGAGCTGTTTTTT.

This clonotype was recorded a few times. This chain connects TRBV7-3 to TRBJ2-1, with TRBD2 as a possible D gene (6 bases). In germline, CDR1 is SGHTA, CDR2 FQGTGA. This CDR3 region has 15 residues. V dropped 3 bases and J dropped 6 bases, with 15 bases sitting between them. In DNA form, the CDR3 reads TGTGCCAGCAGCTTGGGCCTAGCGAGTACCAATGAGCAGTTCTTC. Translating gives CASSLGLASTNEQFF.

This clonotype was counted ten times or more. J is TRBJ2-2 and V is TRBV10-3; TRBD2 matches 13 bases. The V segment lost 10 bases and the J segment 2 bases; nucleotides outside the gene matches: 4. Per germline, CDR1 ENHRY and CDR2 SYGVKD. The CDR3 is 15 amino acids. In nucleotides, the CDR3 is TGTGCCACCGGGACTAGCGGGGCCAACACCGGGGAGCTGTTTTTT. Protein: CATGTSGANTGELFF.

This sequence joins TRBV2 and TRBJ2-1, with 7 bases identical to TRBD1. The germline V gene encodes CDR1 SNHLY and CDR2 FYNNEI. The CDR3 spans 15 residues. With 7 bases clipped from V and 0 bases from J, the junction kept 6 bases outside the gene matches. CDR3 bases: TGTGCCAGCATTTCGACAGGGAGCTCCTACAATGAGCAGTTCTTC. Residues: CASISTGSSYNEQFF.

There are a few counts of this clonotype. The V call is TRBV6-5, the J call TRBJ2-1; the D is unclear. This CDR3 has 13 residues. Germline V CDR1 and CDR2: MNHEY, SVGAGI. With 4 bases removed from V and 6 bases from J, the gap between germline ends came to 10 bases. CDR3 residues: CASSFRPPNEQFF. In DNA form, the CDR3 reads TGTGCCAGCAGTTTCCGACCCCCCAATGAGCAGTTCTTC.

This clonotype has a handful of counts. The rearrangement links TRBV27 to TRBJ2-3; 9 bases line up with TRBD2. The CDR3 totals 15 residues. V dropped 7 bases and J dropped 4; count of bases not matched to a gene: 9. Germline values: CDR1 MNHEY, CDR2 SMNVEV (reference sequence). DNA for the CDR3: TGTGCCAGCAACCCGGGCGGGAGGGCCCCAGATACGCAGTATTTT. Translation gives CASNPGGRAPDTQYF.

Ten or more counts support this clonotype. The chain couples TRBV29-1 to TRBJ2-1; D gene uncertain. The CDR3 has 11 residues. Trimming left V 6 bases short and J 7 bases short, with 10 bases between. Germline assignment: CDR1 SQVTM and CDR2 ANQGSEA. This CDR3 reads CSVPVLNEQFF. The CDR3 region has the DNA TGCAGCGTGCCGGTTTTGAATGAGCAGTTCTTC.

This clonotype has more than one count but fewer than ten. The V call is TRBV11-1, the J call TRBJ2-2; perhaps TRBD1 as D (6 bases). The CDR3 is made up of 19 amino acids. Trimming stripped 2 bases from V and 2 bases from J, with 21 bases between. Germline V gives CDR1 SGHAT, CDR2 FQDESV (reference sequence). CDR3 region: CASSLSNKATGTNTGELFF. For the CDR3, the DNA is TGTGCCAGCAGCTTATCTAATAAGGCCACAGGGACCAACACCGGGGAGCTGTTTTTT.

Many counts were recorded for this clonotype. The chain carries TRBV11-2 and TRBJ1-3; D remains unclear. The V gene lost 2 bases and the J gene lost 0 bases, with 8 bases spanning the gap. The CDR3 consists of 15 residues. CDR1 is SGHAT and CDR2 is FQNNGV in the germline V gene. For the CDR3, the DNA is TGTGCCAGCAGCTTACCTCCCGACTCTGGAAACACCATATATTTT. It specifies CASSLPPDSGNTIYF.

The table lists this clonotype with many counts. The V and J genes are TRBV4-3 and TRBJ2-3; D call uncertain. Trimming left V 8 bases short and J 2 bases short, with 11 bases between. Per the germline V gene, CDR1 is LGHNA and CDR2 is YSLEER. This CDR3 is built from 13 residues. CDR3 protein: CASSIKNTDTQYF. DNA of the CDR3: TGCGCCAGCTCTATTAAGAACACAGATACGCAGTATTTT.

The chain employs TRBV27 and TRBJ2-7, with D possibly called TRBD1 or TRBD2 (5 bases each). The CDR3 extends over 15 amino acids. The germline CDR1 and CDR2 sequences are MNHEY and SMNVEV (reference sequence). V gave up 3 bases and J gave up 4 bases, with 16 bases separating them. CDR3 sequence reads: CASSFLFGTTYEQYF. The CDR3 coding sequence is TGTGCCAGCAGTTTTCTGTTTGGGACCACTTACGAGCAGTACTTC.

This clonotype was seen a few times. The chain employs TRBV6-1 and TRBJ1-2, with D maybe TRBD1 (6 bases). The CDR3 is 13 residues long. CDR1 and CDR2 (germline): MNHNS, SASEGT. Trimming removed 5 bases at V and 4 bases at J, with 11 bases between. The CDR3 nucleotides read TGTGCCAGCAGTAAACAGGGTCCCTATGGCTACACCTTC. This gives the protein CASSKQGPYGYTF.

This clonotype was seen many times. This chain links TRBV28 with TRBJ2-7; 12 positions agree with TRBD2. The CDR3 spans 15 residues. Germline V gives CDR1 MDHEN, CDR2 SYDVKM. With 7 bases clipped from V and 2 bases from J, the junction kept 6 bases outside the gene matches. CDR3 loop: CASTELAGGTYEQYF. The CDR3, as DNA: TGTGCCAGCACCGAACTAGCGGGAGGTACCTACGAGCAGTACTTC.

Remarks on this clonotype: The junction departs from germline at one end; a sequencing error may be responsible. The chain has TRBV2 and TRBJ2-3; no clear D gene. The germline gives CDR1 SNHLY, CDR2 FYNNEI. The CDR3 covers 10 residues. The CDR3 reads CACSQYTQYF. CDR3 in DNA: TGTGCCTGCAGTCAGTATACGCAGTATTTT. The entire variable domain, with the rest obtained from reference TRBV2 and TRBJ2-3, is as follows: EPEVTQTPSHQVTQMGQEVILRCVPISNHLYFYWYRQILGQKVEFLVSFYNNEISEKSEIFDDQFSVERPDGSNFTLKIRSTKLEDSAMYFCACSQYTQYFGPGTRLTVL.

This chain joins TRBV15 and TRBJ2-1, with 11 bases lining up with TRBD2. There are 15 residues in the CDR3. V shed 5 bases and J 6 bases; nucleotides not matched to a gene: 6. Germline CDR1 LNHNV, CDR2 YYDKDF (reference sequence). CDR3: CATSPGTSGFNEQFF. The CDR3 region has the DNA TGTGCCACCAGCCCCGGGACTAGCGGCTTCAATGAGCAGTTCTTC.

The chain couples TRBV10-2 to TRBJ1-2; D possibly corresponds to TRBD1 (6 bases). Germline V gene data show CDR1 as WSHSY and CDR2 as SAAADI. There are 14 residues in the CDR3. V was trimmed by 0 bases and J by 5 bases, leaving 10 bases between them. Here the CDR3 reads CASSESGGRYGYTF. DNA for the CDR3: TGCGCCAGCAGTGAGTCAGGGGGGAGATATGGCTACACCTTC.

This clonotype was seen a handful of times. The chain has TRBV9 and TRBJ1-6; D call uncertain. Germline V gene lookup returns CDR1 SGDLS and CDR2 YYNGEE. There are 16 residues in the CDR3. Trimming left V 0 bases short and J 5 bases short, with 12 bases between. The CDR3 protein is CASSVGGLSNNSPLHF. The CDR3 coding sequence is TGTGCCAGCAGCGTAGGCGGCCTGAGTAATAATTCACCCCTCCACTTT.

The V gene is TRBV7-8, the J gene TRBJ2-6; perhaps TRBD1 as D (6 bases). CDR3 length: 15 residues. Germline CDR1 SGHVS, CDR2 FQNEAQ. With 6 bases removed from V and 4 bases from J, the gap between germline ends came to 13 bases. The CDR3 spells CASRLTGHGANVLTF. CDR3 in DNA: TGTGCCAGCAGGCTTACAGGGCACGGGGCCAACGTCCTGACTTTC.

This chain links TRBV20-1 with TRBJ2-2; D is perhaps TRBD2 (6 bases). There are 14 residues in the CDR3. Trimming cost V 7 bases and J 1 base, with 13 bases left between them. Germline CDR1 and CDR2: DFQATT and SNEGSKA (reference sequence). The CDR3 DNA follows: TGCAGTGGTACGCGGGGAATGAACACCGGGGAGCTGTTTTTT. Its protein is CSGTRGMNTGELFF.

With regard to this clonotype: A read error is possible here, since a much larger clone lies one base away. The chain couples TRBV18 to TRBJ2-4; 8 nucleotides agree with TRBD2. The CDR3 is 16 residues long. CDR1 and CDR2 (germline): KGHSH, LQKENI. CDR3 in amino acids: CASSTPGLEAKTIQYF. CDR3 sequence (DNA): TGTGCCAGCTCAACCCCGGGACTAGAGGCCAAAACCATTCAGTACTTC.